Below, 15 T cell receptor beta chains from the same sample are listed, as sequenced in a study of cytomegalovirus exposure and HLA in healthy donors. 13 Jbeta primers and 60 Vbeta primers were used for the PCR. Sequencing was performed with immunoSEQ multiplex PCR; in TCRdb, only in-frame clones are kept and a portion is missing. The table has fewer than 200,000 clones, around 83% seen once. Sequencing used PBMCs. The origin of the receptors is a man aged 40-49 years in good health and CMV-seropositive.

V usage is TRBV7-8 and J usage is TRBJ1-2, with 9 bases fitting TRBD1. The CDR3 has 16 amino acids. Losses at the gene ends were 1 base for V and 4 bases for J; bases not matched to a gene: 7. Per germline, CDR1 SGHVS and CDR2 FQNEAQ. The CDR3 coding sequence is TGTGCCAGCAGCTTAGGTGGGGGACAGGGTGGCTATGGCTACACCTTC. It yields the protein CASSLGGGQGGYGYTF.

The V gene is TRBV19, the J gene TRBJ1-5; TRBD1 agrees at 8 bases. CDR1 LNHDA and CDR2 SQIVND come from the germline V gene (reference sequence). V lost 3 bases and J lost 1; bases outside the gene matches: 8. This CDR3 contains 17 residues. CDR3 sequence (DNA): TGTGCCAGTAGTATGGGTTGGGGACAGGCGAGCAATCAGCCCCAGCATTTT. This translates into CASSMGWGQASNQPQHF.

The chain joins TRBV5-6 to TRBJ2-7; TRBD1 matches at 11 bases. The CDR3 contains 16 residues. Germline trimming cut 5 bases from V and 6 bases from J; bases unmatched to any gene: 13. Germline-derived CDR1 and CDR2 are SGHDT and YYEEEE. Written as DNA, the CDR3 is TGTGCCAGCAGGATCGCCTCCCGGGACAGGGGGGCCGAGCAGTACTTC. Amino acid sequence: CASRIASRDRGAEQYF.

The chain carries TRBV4-2 and TRBJ2-3; D is unresolved. CDR1 and CDR2 (germline): LGHNA, YNFKEQ. V was cut by 1 base and J by 0 bases, with 11 bases left in between. This CDR3 contains 16 residues. The CDR3 DNA sequence: TGTGCCAGCAGCCAAGCGGTGTCTTCTAGCACAGATACGCAGTATTTT. Protein: CASSQAVSSSTDTQYF.

The chain recombines TRBV19 with TRBJ2-7, with 10 bases aligning to TRBD2. V gave up 6 bases and J gave up 6 bases; unmatched junction bases: 8. Per the germline V gene, CDR1 is LNHDA and CDR2 is SQIVND (reference sequence). The CDR3 is 14 residues long. DNA for the CDR3: TGTGCCAGTAGGAGCTCTAGCGGGAGAAGCGAGCAGTACTTC. Its protein is CASRSSSGRSEQYF.

The genes are TRBV4-2 and TRBJ2-7, with a tentative D call TRBD2 (6 bases). The germline gives CDR1 LGHNA, CDR2 YNFKEQ. With 7 bases removed from V and 5 bases from J, the gap between germline ends came to 12 bases. CDR3 length equals 12 residues. CDR3 protein: CASKGGKDEQYF. CDR3 nucleotides: TGTGCCAGCAAGGGCGGGAAGGACGAGCAGTACTTC.

The chain links TRBV10-1 to TRBJ2-5, with D perhaps matching TRBD1 (6 bases). Germline assignment: CDR1 WNHNN and CDR2 SYGVQD (reference sequence). The V end lost 1 base, the J end lost 4 bases, and 10 bases lay between the germline ends. The CDR3 consists of 14 residues. The DNA of the CDR3 is TGCGCCAGCAGTGAGTACAGGGCAGGAGAGACCCAGTACTTC. This codes for CASSEYRAGETQYF.

V usage is TRBV4-2 and J usage is TRBJ2-3; 9 nucleotides agree with TRBD2. The CDR3 sequence is 17 residues long. Germline CDR1 and CDR2: LGHNA and YNFKEQ. Unmatched junction bases numbered 7, after V lost 1 base and J lost 2 bases. Here the CDR3 DNA reads TGTGCCAGCAGCCAAGCAGGGCGGGAGGGGTTCACAGATACGCAGTATTTT. It codes for CASSQAGREGFTDTQYF.

The gene calls are TRBV6-5 and TRBJ2-7; a weak D match, TRBD2 (5 bases). This CDR3 has 14 amino acids. From germline, CDR1 is MNHEY and CDR2 SVGAGI. Between the trimmed V and J ends, which lost 0 bases and 4 bases, there was a span of 10 bases. CDR3 bases: TGTGCCAGCAGTTACTCTCAGAGCGGTTACGAGCAGTACTTC. The encoded protein is CASSYSQSGYEQYF.

The chain carries TRBV7-2 and TRBJ1-1, with D uncertain. The CDR3 consists of 13 residues. V gave up 6 bases and J gave up 1 base, with 9 bases separating them. CDR1 and CDR2 (germline): SGHTA, FQGNSA. This CDR3 is CASRKSGNTEAFF. CDR3 nucleotide sequence: TGTGCCAGCAGGAAATCAGGGAACACTGAAGCTTTCTTT.

V and J are TRBV6-6 and TRBJ1-1; D unclear. V was clipped by 6 bases and J by 3 bases, with 5 bases between them. There are 11 residues in the CDR3. Germline CDR1 MNHNY, CDR2 SVGAGI (reference sequence). CDR3 sequence: CASSIDTEAFF. CDR3 sequence (DNA): TGTGCCAGCAGCATAGACACTGAAGCTTTCTTT.

The chain recombines TRBV4-3 with TRBJ2-1, with 11 nucleotides matching TRBD2. Germline CDR1 is LGHNA and CDR2 is YSLEER. The V segment lost 2 bases and the J segment 3 bases; nucleotides outside the gene matches: 3. The length of the CDR3 is 16 residues. In DNA, the CDR3 is TGCGCCAGCAGCCAAAGACTAGCGGGGAACTACAATGAGCAGTTCTTC. Protein sequence: CASSQRLAGNYNEQFF.

The rearrangement uses TRBV29-1 and TRBJ2-5, with 13 positions matching TRBD2. V lost 0 bases to trimming and J lost 7 bases; unmatched junction nucleotides: 11. CDR1 SQVTM and CDR2 ANQGSEA come from the germline V gene. CDR3 size: 17 residues. CDR3 sequence reads: CSVEEEGLAGRGRTQYF. The CDR3 DNA reads TGCAGCGTTGAAGAGGAGGGACTAGCGGGACGGGGAAGGACCCAGTACTTC.

This clone was picked up one time. At one end the junction does not follow the germline gene, possibly because of a read error. For the CDR3, the DNA is TGTGCCAGCAGCTTAGCCGGTTCAGGGAACGCCGGGGAGCTGTTTTTT. Its translation is CASSLAGSGNAGELFF. The chain has TRBV7-9 and TRBJ2-2, with a tentative D call TRBD1 (5 bases). CDR1 is SEHNR and CDR2 is FQNEAQ in the germline V gene (reference sequence). The CDR3 length is 16 residues.

The chain links TRBV11-2 to TRBJ2-1, with D possibly matching TRBD2 (6 bases). Trimming left V 4 bases short and J 7 bases short, with 14 bases between. CDR3 size: 14 residues. CDR1 and CDR2 (germline): SGHAT, FQNNGV. CDR3 in amino acids: CASSSERVGNEQFF. In DNA, the CDR3 is TGTGCCAGCAGCTCCGAGCGGGTCGGGAATGAGCAGTTCTTC.